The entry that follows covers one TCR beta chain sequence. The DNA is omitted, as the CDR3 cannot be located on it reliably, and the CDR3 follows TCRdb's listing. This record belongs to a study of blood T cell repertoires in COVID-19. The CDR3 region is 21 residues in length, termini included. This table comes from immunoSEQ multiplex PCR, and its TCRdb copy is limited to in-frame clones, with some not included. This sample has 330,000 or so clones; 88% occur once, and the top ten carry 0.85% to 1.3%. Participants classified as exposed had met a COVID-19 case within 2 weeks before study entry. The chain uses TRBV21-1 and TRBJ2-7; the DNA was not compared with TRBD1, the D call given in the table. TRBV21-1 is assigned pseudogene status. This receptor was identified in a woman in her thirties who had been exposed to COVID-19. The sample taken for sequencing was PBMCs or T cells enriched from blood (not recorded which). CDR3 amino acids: CASSKMGRRWGTGTISYEQYF.